The T cell receptor beta chain under discussion was sequenced for a study of shared clonotypes between healthy human individuals. None of the donors, who were healthy HIV-negative adults, had recently had acute infections or vaccinations. It was across several immunoSEQ plates that each subset's genomic DNA was evenly split. The authors loaded around 220 ng DNA, about 30,000 T cell genomes, into sorted-subset replicate PCRs. Sequenced by immunoSEQ multiplex PCR; TCRdb stores in-frame clones only, minus some. The repertoire consists of about 1.1 million clones, with approximately 80% occurring once and the leading ten covering 0.5% to 0.65%. Per germline, CDR1 LGHNA and CDR2 YNFKEQ. The trim removed 4 bases at V and 4 bases at J, leaving 8 bases unmatched. The CDR3 length is 15 residues. Notes on this clone: Its antigen remains unidentified.

Study observations and caveats: The generation probabilities recorded for non-shared clonotypes fell below those of clonotypes shared by all four donors.

The gene calls are TRBV4-2 and TRBJ2-7, with 9 nucleotides matching TRBD2. Sequenced input: memory CD4+ T cells from PBMCs. Subset indicated: CD45RA-negative fraction. The clonotype was recovered from a man younger than 35 in good health. Some clones in this sample may be carry-over from other donors' samples. The CDR3 sequence: CASSREGTSLYEQYF. The CDR3 coding sequence is TGTGCCAGCAGCCGAGAAGGGACTAGCTTATACGAGCAGTACTTC.